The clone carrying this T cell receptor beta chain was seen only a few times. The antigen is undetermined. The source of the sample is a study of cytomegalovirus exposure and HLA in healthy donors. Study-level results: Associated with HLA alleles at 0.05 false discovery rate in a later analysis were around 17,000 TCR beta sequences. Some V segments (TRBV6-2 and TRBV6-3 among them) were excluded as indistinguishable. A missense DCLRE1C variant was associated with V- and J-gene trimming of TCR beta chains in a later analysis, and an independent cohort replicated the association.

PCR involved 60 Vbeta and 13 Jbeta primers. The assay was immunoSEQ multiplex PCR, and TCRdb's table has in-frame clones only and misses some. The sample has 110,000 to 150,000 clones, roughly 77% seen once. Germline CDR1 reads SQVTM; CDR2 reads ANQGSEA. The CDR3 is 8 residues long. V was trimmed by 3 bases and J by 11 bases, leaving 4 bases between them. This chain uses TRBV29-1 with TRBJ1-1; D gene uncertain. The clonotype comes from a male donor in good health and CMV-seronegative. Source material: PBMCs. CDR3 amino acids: CSVESAFF. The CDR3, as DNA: TGCAGCGTTGAGTCGGCTTTCTTT.